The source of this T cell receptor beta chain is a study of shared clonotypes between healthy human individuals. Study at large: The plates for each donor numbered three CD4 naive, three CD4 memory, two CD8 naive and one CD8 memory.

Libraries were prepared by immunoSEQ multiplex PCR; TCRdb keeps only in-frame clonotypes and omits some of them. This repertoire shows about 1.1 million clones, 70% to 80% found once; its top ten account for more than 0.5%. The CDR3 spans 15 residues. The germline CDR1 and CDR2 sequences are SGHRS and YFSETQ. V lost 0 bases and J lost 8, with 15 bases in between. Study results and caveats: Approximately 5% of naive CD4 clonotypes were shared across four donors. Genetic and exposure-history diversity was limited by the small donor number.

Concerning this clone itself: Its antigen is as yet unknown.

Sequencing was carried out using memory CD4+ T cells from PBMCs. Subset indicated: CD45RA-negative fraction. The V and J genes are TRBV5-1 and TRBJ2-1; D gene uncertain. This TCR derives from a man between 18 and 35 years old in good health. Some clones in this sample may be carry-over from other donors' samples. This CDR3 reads CASSLGNSRGDEQFF. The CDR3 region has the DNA TGCGCCAGCAGCTTGGGGAATAGTCGAGGCGATGAGCAGTTCTTC.